This T cell receptor beta chain was recovered during a study of T cell responses to AZD1222 COVID-19 vaccine. The CDR3 runs to 13 residues. The V gene lost 7 bases and the J gene lost 9 bases, with 16 bases spanning the gap. Germline CDR1 SNHLY, CDR2 FYNNEI. Here immunoSEQ multiplex PCR was the method, and the copy in TCRdb shows in-frame clones only, minus some. The table has under 110,000 clones, roughly nine tenths seen once; the top ten hold 16%. The receptor was isolated from an adult in good health. The chain employs TRBV2 and TRBJ2-1; D is perhaps TRBD1 (6 bases). The specimen was peripheral blood, collected on day 0 of AZD1222 vaccination. This CDR3 reads CASKRSGVGEQFF. The CDR3 coding sequence is TGTGCCAGCAAAAGGTCAGGGGTCGGTGAGCAGTTCTTC.